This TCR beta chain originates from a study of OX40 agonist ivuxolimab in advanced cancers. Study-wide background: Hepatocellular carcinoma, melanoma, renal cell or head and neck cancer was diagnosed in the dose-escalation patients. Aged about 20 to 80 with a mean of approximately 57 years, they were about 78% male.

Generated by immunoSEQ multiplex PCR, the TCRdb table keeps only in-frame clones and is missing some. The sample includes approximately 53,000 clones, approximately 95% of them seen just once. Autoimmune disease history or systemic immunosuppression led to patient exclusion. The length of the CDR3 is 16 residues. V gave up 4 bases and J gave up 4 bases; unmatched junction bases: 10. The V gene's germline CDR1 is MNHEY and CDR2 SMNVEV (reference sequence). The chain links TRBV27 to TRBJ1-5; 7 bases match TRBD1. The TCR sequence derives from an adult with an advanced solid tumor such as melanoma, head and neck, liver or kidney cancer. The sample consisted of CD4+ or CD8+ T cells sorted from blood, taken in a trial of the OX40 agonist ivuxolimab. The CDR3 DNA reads TGTGCCAGCAGTTCTACCGCCGGGACAGCAAATCAGCCCCAGCATTTT. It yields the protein CASSSTAGTANQPQHF.